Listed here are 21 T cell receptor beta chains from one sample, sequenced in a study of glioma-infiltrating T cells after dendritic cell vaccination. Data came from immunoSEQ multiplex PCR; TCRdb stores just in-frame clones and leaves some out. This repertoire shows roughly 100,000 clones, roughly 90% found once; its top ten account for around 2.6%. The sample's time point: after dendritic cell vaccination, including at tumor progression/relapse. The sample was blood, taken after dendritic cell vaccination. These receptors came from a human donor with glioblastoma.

This CDR3 reads CASGGRAMETQYF. CDR3 nucleotides: TGCGCCAGCGGCGGGAGGGCCATGGAGACCCAGTACTTC. This chain uses TRBV10-2 with TRBJ2-5; 9 nucleotides align to TRBD2. Germline CDR1 reads WSHSY; CDR2 reads SAAADI. The CDR3 extends over 13 amino acids. J gave up 5 bases and V 8 bases, and 6 bases lay outside the gene matches.

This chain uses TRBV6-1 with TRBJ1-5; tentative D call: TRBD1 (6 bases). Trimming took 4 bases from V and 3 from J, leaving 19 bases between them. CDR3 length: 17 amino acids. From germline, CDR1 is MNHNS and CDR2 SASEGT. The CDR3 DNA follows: TGTGCCAGCAGTGGTCCTGGGACAAACGCCCCCAATCAGCCCCAGCATTTT. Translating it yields CASSGPGTNAPNQPQHF.

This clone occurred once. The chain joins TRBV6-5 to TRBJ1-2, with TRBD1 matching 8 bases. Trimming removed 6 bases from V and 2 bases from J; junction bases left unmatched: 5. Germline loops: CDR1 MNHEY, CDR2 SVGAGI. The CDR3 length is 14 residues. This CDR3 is CASRTRDRNYGYTF. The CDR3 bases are TGTGCCAGCAGGACACGGGACAGGAACTATGGCTACACCTTC.

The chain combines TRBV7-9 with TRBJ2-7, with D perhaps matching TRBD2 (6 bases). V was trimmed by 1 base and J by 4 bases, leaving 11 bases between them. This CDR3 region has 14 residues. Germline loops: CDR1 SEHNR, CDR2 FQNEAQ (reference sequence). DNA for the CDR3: TGTGCCAGCAGCTTAGTGGGACTGATGTACGAGCAGTACTTC. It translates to CASSLVGLMYEQYF.

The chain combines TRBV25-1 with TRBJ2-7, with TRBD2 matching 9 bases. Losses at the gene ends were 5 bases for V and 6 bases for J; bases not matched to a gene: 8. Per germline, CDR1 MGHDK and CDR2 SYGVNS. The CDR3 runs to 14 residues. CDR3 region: CASSKTQAGGEQYF. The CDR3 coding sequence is TGTGCCAGCAGTAAAACCCAAGCGGGGGGCGAGCAGTACTTC.

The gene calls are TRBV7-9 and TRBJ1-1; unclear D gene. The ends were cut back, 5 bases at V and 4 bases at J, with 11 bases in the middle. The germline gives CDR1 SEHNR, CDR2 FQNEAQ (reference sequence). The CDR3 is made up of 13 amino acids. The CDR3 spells CASSPSWATEAFF. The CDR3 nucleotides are TGTGCCAGCAGCCCCTCGTGGGCCACTGAAGCTTTCTTT.

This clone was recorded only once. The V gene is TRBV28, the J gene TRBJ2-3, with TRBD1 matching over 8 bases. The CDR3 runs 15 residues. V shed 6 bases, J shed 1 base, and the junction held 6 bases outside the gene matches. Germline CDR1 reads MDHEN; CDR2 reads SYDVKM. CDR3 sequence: CASRPGGRGTDTQYF. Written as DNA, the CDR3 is TGTGCCAGCAGGCCAGGGGGCAGGGGCACAGATACGCAGTATTTT.

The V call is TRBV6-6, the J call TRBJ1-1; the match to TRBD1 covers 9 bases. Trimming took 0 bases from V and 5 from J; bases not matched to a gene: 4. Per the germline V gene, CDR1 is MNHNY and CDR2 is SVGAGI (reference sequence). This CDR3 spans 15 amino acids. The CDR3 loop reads CASSYSTGGRTEAFF. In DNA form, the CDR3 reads TGTGCCAGCAGTTACTCAACAGGGGGCAGAACTGAAGCTTTCTTT.

DNA of the CDR3: TGTGCCATCAGTTTAGCGGAATTGGCAGATACGCAGTATTTT. Amino acid sequence: CAISLAELADTQYF. The chain is built from TRBV10-3 and TRBJ2-3; D may be TRBD2 (6 bases). The germline V gene has CDR1 ENHRY and CDR2 SYGVKD. This CDR3 has 14 amino acids. The V end was cut by 5 bases, the J end by 4 bases, with 13 bases between.

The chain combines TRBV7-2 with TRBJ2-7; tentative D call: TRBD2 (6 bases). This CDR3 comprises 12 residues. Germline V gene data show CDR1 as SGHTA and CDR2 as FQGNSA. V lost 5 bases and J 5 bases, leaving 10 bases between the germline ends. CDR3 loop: CASSPRRDEQYF. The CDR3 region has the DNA TGTGCCAGCAGCCCCCGGAGGGACGAGCAGTACTTC.

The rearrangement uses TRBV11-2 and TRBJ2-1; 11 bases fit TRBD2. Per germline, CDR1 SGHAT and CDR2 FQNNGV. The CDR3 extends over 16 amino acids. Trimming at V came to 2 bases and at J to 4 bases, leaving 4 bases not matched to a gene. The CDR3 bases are TGTGCCAGCAGCTTACCTAGCGGGGGGACTTACAATGAGCAGTTCTTC. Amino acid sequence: CASSLPSGGTYNEQFF. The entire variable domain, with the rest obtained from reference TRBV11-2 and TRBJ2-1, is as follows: EAGVAQSPRYKIIEKRQSVAFWCNPISGHATLYWYQQILGQGPKLLIQFQNNGVVDDSQLPKDRFSAERLKGVDSTLKIQPAKLEDSAVYLCASSLPSGGTYNEQFFGPGTRLTVL.

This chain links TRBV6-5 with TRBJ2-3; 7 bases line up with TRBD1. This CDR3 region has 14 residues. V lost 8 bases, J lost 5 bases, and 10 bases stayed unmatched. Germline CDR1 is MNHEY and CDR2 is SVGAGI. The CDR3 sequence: CASRLGTVRDTQYF. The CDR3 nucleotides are TGTGCCAGCCGCTTGGGGACAGTGAGAGATACGCAGTATTTT.

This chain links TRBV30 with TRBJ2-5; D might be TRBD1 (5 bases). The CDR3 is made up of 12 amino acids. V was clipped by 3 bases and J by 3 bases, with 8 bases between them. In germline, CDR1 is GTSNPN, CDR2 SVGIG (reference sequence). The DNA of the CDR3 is TGTGCCTGGAGCGGACAAGAAGAGACCCAGTACTTC. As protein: CAWSGQEETQYF.

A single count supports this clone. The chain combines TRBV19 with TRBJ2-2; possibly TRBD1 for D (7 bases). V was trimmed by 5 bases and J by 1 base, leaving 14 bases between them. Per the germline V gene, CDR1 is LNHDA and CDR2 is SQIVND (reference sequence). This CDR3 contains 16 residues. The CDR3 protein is CASSGQGGRNTGELFF. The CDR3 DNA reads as TGTGCCAGTAGTGGGCAGGGGGGAAGGAACACCGGGGAGCTGTTTTTT. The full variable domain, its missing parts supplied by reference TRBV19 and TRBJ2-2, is DGGITQSPKYLFRKEGQNVTLSCEQNLNHDAMYWYRQDPGQGLRLIYYSQIVNDFQKGDIAEGYSVSREKKESFPLTVTSAQKNPTAFYLCASSGQGGRNTGELFFGEGSRLTVL.

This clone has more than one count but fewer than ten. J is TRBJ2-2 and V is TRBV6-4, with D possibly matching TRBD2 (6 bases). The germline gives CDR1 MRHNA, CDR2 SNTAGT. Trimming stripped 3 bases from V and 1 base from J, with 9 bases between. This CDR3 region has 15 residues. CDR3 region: CASSESGGNTGELFF. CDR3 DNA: TGTGCCAGCAGTGAATCCGGGGGGAACACCGGGGAGCTGTTTTTT.

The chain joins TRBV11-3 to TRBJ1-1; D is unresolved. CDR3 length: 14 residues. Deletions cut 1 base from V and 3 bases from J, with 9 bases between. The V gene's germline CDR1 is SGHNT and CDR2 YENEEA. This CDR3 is CASSLAPFYTEAFF. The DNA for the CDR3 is TGTGCCAGCAGCTTAGCCCCGTTTTACACTGAAGCTTTCTTT.

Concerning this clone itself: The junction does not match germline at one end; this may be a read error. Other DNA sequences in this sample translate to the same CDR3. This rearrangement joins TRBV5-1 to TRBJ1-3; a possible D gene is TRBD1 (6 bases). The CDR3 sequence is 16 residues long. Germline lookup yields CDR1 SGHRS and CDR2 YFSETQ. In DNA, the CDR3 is TGCGCCAGCAGCTTGACAGGGTCGACATATGGAAACACTATATATTTT. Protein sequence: CASSLTGSTYGNTIYF.

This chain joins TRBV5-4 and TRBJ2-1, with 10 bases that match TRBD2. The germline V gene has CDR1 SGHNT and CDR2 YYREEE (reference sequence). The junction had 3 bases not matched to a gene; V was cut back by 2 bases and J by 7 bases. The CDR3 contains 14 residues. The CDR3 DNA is TGTGCCAGCAGCTTAGCGGGAGGGCGAAATGAGCAGTTCTTC. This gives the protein CASSLAGGRNEQFF.

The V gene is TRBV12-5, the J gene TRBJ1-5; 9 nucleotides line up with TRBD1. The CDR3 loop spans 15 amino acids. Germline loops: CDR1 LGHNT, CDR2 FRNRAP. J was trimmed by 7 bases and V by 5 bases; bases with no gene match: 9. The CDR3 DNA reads TGTGCTAGTGGTCCGGGACAGGGTAACGGGCAGCCCCAGCATTTT. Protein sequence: CASGPGQGNGQPQHF.

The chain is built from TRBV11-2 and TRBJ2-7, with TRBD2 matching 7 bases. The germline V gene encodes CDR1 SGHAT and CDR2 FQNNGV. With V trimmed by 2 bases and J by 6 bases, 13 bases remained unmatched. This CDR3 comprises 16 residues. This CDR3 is CASSLPERDPSGEQYF. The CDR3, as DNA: TGTGCCAGCAGCTTACCGGAGCGGGATCCCTCGGGCGAGCAGTACTTC.

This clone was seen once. CDR3 coding DNA: TGTGCCAGCAGCGTAGGGGGGGACAGACAAGAGACCCAGTACTTC. As protein: CASSVGGDRQETQYF. The V gene is TRBV9, the J gene TRBJ2-5; D is possibly TRBD1 (7 bases). Trimming pared 0 bases from V and 2 bases from J, leaving 11 bases between. Germline assignment: CDR1 SGDLS and CDR2 YYNGEE. The CDR3 runs to 15 residues.